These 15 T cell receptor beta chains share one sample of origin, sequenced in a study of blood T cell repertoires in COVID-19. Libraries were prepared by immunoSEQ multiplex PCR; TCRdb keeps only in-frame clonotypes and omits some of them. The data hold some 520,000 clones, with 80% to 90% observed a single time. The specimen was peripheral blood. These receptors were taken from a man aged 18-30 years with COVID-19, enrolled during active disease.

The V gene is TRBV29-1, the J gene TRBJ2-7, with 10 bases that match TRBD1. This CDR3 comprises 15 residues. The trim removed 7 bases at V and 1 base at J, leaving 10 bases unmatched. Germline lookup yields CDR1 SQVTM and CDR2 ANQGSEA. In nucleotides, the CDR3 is TGCAGCGCCCGGCGGGGGGACAGGGGTTCCTACGAGCAGTACTTC. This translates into CSARRGDRGSYEQYF.

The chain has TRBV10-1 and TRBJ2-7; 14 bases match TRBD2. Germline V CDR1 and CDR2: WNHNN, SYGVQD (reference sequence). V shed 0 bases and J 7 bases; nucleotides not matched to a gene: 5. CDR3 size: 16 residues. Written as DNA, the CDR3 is TGCGCCAGCAGTGAGTCGGGACTAGCGGGAGCGGGTGAGCAGTACTTC. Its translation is CASSESGLAGAGEQYF.

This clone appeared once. CDR3 loop: CASSVGQGAPDTQYF. CDR3 bases: TGTGCCAGCAGCGTAGGACAGGGGGCCCCAGATACGCAGTATTTT. The rearrangement joins TRBV9 to TRBJ2-3; 10 nucleotides match TRBD1. J lost 4 bases, V lost 0 bases, and 2 bases had no gene match. This CDR3 comprises 15 residues. Germline lookup yields CDR1 SGDLS and CDR2 YYNGEE. The variable domain in full, with the rest retrieved from reference TRBV9 and TRBJ2-3, is DSGVTQTPKHLITATGQRVTLRCSPRSGDLSVYWYQQSLDQGLQFLIQYYNGEERAKGNILERFSAQQFPDLHSELNLSSLELGDSALYFCASSVGQGAPDTQYFGPGTRLTVL.

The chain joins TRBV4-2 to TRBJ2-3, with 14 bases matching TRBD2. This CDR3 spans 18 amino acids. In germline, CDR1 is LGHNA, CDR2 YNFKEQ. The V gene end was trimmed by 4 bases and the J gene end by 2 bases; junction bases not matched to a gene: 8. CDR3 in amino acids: CASSPVGTSGGDTDTQYF. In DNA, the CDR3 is TGTGCCAGCAGCCCAGTAGGGACTAGCGGGGGAGACACAGATACGCAGTATTTT.

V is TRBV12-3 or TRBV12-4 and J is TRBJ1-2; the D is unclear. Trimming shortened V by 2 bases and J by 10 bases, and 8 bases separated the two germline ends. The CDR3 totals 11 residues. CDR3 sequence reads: CASSLFSFYTF. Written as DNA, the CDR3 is TGTGCCAGCAGTTTATTTTCTTTCTACACCTTC.

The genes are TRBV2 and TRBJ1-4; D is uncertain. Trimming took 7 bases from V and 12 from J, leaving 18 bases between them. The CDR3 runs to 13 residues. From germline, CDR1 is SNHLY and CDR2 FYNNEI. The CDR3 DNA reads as TGTGCCAGCACTCCCCGGCGGAACGAAGAACTGTTTTTT. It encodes CASTPRRNEELFF.

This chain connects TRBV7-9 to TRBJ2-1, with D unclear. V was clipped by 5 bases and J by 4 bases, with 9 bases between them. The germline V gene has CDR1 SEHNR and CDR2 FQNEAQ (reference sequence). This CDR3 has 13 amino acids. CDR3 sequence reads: CASSLVEYNEQFF. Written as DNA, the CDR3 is TGTGCCAGCAGCCTGGTTGAGTACAATGAGCAGTTCTTC.

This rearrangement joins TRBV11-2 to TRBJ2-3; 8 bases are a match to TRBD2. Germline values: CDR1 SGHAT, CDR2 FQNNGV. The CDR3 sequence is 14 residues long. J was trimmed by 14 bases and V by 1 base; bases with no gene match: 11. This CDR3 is CASSLVSGVGIGYF. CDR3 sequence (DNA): TGTGCCAGCAGCTTAGTTAGCGGGGTCGGCATTGGGTATTTT.

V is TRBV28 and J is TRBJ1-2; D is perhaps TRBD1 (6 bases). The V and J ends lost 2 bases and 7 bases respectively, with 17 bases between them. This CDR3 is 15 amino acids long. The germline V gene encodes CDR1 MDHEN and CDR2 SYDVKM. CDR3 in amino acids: CASSLAGVQGGGYTF. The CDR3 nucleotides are TGTGCCAGCAGTTTAGCTGGGGTACAGGGCGGTGGCTACACCTTC.

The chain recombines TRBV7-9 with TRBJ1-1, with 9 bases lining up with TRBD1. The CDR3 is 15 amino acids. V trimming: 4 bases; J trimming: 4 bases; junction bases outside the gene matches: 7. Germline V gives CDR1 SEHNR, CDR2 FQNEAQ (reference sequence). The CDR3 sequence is CASSYTGGPGTEAFF. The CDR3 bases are TGTGCCAGCAGCTATACAGGGGGCCCGGGCACTGAAGCTTTCTTT. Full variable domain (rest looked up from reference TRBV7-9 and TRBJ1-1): DTGVSQNPRHKITKRGQNVTFRCDPISEHNRLYWYRQTLGQGPEFLTYFQNEAQLEKSRLLSDRFSAERPKGSFSTLEIQRTEQGDSAMYLCASSYTGGPGTEAFFGQGTRLTVV.

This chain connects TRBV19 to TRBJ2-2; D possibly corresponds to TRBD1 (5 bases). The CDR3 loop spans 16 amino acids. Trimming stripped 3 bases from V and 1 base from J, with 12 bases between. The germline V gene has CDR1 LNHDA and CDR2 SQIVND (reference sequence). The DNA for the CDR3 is TGTGCCAGTAGTATGAGTGGACAACTGAACACCGGGGAGCTGTTTTTT. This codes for CASSMSGQLNTGELFF.

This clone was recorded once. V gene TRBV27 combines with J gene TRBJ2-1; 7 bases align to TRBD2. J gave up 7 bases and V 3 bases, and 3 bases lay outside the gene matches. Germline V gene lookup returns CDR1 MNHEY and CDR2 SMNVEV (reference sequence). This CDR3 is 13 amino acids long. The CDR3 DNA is TGTGCCAGCAGTTTGCGGGGGATGAATGAGCAGTTCTTC. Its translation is CASSLRGMNEQFF.

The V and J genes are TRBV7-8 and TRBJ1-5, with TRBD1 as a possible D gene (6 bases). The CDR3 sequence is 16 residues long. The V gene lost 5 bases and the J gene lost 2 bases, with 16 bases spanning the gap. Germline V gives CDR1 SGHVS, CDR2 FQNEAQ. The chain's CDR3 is CASSGGAGVGNQPQHF. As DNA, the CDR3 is TGTGCCAGCAGCGGTGGGGCAGGGGTTGGCAATCAGCCCCAGCATTTT.

The CDR3: CASSKTSGEQFF. The CDR3 DNA follows: TGTGCCAGCAGCAAGACTAGCGGGGAGCAGTTCTTC. This sequence joins TRBV5-4 and TRBJ2-1; 10 positions agree with TRBD2. Losses at the gene ends were 4 bases for V and 10 bases for J; bases not matched to a gene: 2. Germline V gene lookup returns CDR1 SGHNT and CDR2 YYREEE (reference sequence). The CDR3 is 12 amino acids. Complete variable domain (other parts from reference TRBV5-4 and TRBJ2-1): ETGVTQSPTHLIKTRGQQVTLRCSSQSGHNTVSWYQQALGQGPQFIFQYYREEENGRGNFPPRFSGLQFPNYSSELNVNALELDDSALYLCASSKTSGEQFFGPGTRLTVL.

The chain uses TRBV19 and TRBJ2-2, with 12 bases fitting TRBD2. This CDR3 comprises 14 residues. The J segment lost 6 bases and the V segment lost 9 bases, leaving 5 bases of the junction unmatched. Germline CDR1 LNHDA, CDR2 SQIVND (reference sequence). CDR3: CASRLAGAPGELFF. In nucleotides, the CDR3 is TGTGCCAGCCGACTAGCGGGAGCCCCCGGGGAGCTGTTTTTT.